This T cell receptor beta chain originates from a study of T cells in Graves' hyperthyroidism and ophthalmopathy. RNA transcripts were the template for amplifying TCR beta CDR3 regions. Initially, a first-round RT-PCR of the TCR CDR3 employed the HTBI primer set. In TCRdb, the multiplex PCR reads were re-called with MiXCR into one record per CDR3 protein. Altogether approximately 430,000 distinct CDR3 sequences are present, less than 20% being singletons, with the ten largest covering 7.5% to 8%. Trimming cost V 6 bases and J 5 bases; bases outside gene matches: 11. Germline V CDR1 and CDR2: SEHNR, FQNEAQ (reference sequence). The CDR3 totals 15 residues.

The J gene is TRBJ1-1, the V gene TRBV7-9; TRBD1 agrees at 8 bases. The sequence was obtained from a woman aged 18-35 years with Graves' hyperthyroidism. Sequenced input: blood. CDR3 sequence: CASSSAGGAGTEAFF. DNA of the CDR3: TGTGCCAGCAGTTCAGCAGGGGGCGCAGGGACTGAAGCTTTCTTT.